What follows are 9 T cell receptor beta chains derived from one specimen sequenced in a study of shared clonotypes between healthy human individuals. Libraries were prepared by immunoSEQ multiplex PCR; TCRdb keeps only in-frame clonotypes and omits some of them. This sample carries under 600,000 clones, around 79% of them seen once, and the ten largest clones take around an eighth. Sequencing was done on a sample of PBMCs. The receptors shown here come from a woman in her thirties or forties in good health. Some clones in this sample may be carry-over from other donors' samples.

The genes are TRBV7-9 and TRBJ1-6; 7 bases fit TRBD1. V dropped 5 bases and J dropped 10; count of bases not matched to a gene: 8. Germline V gene data show CDR1 as SEHNR and CDR2 as FQNEAQ (reference sequence). The CDR3 runs 14 residues. Here the CDR3 DNA reads TGTGCCAGCAGCGAAACAGGGGAGGTCTCACCCCTCCACTTT. Its translation is CASSETGEVSPLHF.

Note on this clone: Other DNA sequences in this specimen translate into the identical CDR3. This chain links TRBV11-2 with TRBJ2-3; D unresolved. The CDR3 length is 12 residues. Trimming removed 1 base at V and 6 bases at J, with 5 bases between. From germline, CDR1 is SGHAT and CDR2 FQNNGV. The CDR3 region has the DNA TGTGCCAGCAGCTTAGGTACTGATACGCAGTATTTT. Translating it yields CASSLGTDTQYF.

The chain recombines TRBV6-5 with TRBJ2-2; 9 bases agree with TRBD1. The J segment lost 4 bases and the V segment lost 4 bases, leaving 4 bases of the junction unmatched. The CDR3 covers 15 residues. From germline, CDR1 is MNHEY and CDR2 SVGAGI. CDR3 region: CASSSTGGGTGELFF. CDR3 DNA sequence: TGTGCCAGCAGTTCCACAGGGGGCGGCACCGGGGAGCTGTTTTTT.

V is TRBV28 and J is TRBJ2-7; TRBD2 agrees at 12 bases. The germline V gene has CDR1 MDHEN and CDR2 SYDVKM. The CDR3 is 17 amino acids. Trimming took 0 bases from V and 4 from J; bases not matched to a gene: 7. The CDR3 coding sequence is TGTGCCAGCAGTTTATGGACTAGCGGGAGTTGGGCGTACGAGCAGTACTTC. Its protein is CASSLWTSGSWAYEQYF. The entire variable domain, with the rest obtained from reference TRBV28 and TRBJ2-7, is as follows: DVKVTQSSRYLVKRTGEKVFLECVQDMDHENMFWYRQDPGLGLRLIYFSYDVKMKEKGDIPEGYSVSREKKERFSLILESASTNQTSMYLCASSLWTSGSWAYEQYFGPGTRLTVT.

This rearrangement joins TRBV12-5 to TRBJ2-5; 7 positions agree with TRBD2. This CDR3 spans 21 amino acids. The germline CDR1 and CDR2 sequences are LGHNT and FRNRAP. V lost 0 bases and J lost 7; bases outside the gene matches: 26. CDR3 protein: CASGLVTSTWDQRAGVRTQYF. The CDR3 nucleotides are TGTGCTAGTGGTTTGGTAACCAGTACATGGGACCAGAGGGCGGGAGTTAGGACCCAGTACTTC.

In the case of this clone: This sample also contains other DNA sequences that code for the same CDR3. The chain recombines TRBV18 with TRBJ1-5, with no clear D. This CDR3 region has 14 residues. The V and J ends lost 3 bases and 4 bases respectively, with 10 bases between them. The germline V gene encodes CDR1 KGHSH and CDR2 LQKENI. CDR3 sequence (DNA): TGTGCCAGCTCACCCGGTCGGGGTAATCAGCCCCAGCATTTT. Its protein product is CASSPGRGNQPQHF.

This clone was seen only a few times. The V call is TRBV7-9, the J call TRBJ1-5, with D hard to call. From germline, CDR1 is SEHNR and CDR2 FQNEAQ (reference sequence). This CDR3 has 13 residues. The V and J ends lost 5 bases and 7 bases respectively, with 12 bases between them. The CDR3 spells CASSLLEDQPQHF. The CDR3 region has the DNA TGTGCCAGCAGCCTACTAGAGGACCAGCCCCAGCATTTT.

V and J are TRBV28 and TRBJ2-5; TRBD1 is a possible D gene (6 bases). This CDR3 comprises 14 residues. Germline V gives CDR1 MDHEN, CDR2 SYDVKM. V was cut by 1 base and J by 7 bases, with 13 bases left in between. The CDR3 nucleotides are TGTGCCAGCAGTTTATTGGGGGCCCTGGGGACCCAGTACTTC. Protein: CASSLLGALGTQYF.

The V call is TRBV4-1, the J call TRBJ2-2; weak D call: TRBD1 (5 bases). This CDR3 has 14 amino acids. The V end lost 3 bases, the J end lost 7 bases, and 12 bases lay between the germline ends. Germline loops: CDR1 MGHRA, CDR2 YSYEKL. CDR3 region: CASSQPTADGELFF. The CDR3 bases are TGCGCCAGCAGCCAGCCGACAGCAGACGGGGAGCTGTTTTTT.